The entry below describes one T cell receptor (beta chain). The CDR3 consists of 13 residues. The germline gives CDR1 SGHRS, CDR2 YFSETQ. Trimming removed 4 bases at V and 2 bases at J, with 9 bases between. This record comes from a study of blood T cell repertoires in COVID-19. The overall study: Acute-phase and convalescent COVID-19 samples originated in the United States, Italy and Spain. The cDNA or gDNA used as material had been derived from T cells, B-cell-depleted T cells, or PBMCs.

Here immunoSEQ multiplex PCR was the method, and the copy in TCRdb shows in-frame clones only, minus some. The sample has over 200,000 clones, approximately 86% seen once. This sequence joins TRBV5-1 and TRBJ1-1; D is undetermined. The clonotype comes from a man in his forties who had recovered from COVID-19. Input material: peripheral blood. CDR3: CASSNSANTEAFF. The CDR3 DNA follows: TGCGCCAGCAGCAACTCTGCCAACACTGAAGCTTTCTTT. Full variable domain (missing parts from reference TRBV5-1 and TRBJ1-1): KAGVTQTPRYLIKTRGQQVTLSCSPISGHRSVSWYQQTPGQGLQFLFEYFSETQRNKGNFPGRFSGRQFSNSRSEMNVSTLELGDSALYLCASSNSANTEAFFGQGTRLTVV.